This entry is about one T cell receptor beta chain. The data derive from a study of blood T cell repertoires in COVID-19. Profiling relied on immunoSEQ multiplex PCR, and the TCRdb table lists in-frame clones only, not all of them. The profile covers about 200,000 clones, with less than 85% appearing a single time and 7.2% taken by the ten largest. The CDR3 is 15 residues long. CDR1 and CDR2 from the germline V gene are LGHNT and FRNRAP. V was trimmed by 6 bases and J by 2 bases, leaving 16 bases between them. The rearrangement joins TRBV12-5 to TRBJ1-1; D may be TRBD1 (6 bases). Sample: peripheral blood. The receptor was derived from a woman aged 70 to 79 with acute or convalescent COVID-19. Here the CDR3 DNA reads TGTGCTAGTGGCACAGGGCAGAGAATCAACACTGAAGCTTTCTTT. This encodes CASGTGQRINTEAFF.